This T cell receptor beta chain derives from a study of blood T cell repertoires in COVID-19. Study details: COVID-19 samples collected from the United States, Italy and Spain covered acute and convalescent phases.

Germline V gives CDR1 MDHEN, CDR2 SYDVKM. The ends were cut back, 4 bases at V and 7 bases at J, with 13 bases in the middle. The CDR3 has 14 residues. Authors' data handling: Amplification of reference gene primers provided the estimated nucleated cell counts. Assay: immunoSEQ multiplex PCR; the TCRdb copy retains only in-frame clones and omits some. V, J and clone size are taken as reported in that table, and D and trimming were inferred from the DNA itself. The sample carries around 78,000 clones, roughly 86% recorded once. The chain combines TRBV28 with TRBJ1-4; D possibly corresponds to TRBD1 (5 bases). The sequence came from a woman in her sixties with acute or convalescent COVID-19. Sequenced input: peripheral blood. The CDR3 protein is CASSSGQGSEKLFF. The CDR3 coding sequence is TGTGCCAGCAGTTCCGGTCAGGGCTCTGAAAAACTGTTTTTT.